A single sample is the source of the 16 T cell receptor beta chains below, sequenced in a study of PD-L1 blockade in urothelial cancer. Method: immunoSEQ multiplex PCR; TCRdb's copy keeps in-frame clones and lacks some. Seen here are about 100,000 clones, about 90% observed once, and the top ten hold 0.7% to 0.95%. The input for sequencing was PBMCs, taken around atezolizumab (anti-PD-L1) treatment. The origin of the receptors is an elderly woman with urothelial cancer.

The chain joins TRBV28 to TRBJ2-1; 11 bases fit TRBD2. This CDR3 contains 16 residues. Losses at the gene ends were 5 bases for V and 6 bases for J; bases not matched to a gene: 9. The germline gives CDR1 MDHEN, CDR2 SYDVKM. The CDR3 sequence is CASSPIGTSGANEQFF. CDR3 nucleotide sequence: TGTGCCAGCAGTCCGATCGGGACTAGCGGAGCCAATGAGCAGTTCTTC.

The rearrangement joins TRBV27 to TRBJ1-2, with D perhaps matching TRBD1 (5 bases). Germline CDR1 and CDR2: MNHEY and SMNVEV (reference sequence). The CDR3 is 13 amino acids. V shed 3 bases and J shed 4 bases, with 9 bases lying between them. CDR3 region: CASSLTASYGYTF. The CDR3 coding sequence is TGTGCCAGCAGTTTGACAGCCAGCTATGGCTACACCTTC.

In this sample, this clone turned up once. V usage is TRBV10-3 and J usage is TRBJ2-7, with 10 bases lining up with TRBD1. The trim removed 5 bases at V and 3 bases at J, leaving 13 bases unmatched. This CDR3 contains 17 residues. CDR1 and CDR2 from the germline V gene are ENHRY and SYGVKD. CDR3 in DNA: TGTGCCATCAGTAGTGGAAGGCTCCGGGACAGGGGCTACGAGCAGTACTTC. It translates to CAISSGRLRDRGYEQYF.

The CDR3 loop is CASSLGAAYGYTF. The DNA for the CDR3 is TGTGCCAGCAGCTTGGGGGCTGCCTATGGCTACACCTTC. The V call is TRBV27, the J call TRBJ1-2; tentative D call: TRBD1 (6 bases). The CDR3 runs to 13 residues. The germline gives CDR1 MNHEY, CDR2 SMNVEV (reference sequence). The V end was cut by 6 bases, the J end by 4 bases, with 12 bases between.

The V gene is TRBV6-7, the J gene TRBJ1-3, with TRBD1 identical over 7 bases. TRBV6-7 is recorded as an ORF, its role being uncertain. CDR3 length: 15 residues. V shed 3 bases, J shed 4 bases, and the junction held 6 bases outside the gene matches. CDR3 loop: CASSYTGEAGNTIYF. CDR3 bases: TGTGCCAGCAGTTATACAGGGGAAGCGGGAAACACCATATATTTT.

The CDR3 DNA reads TGTGCCAGCAGTACAACAGGGGAGGCAGATACGCAGTATTTT. The encoded protein is CASSTTGEADTQYF. The rearrangement joins TRBV28 to TRBJ2-3; possible D gene TRBD1, 7 bases. V lost 5 bases and J 4 bases, leaving 13 bases between the germline ends. The CDR3 totals 14 residues. Germline loops: CDR1 MDHEN, CDR2 SYDVKM.

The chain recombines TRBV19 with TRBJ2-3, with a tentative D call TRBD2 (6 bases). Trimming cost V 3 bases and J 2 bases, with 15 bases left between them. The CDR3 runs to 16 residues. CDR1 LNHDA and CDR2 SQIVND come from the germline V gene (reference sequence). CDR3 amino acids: CASSMMGRRDTDTQYF. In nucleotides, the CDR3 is TGTGCCAGTAGTATGATGGGCAGGCGGGACACAGATACGCAGTATTTT.

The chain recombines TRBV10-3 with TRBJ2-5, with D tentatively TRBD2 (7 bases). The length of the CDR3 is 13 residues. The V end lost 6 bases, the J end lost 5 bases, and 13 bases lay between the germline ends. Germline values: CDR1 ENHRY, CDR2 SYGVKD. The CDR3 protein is CAIRGGGWETQYF. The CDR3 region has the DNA TGTGCCATCAGGGGAGGGGGTTGGGAGACCCAGTACTTC.

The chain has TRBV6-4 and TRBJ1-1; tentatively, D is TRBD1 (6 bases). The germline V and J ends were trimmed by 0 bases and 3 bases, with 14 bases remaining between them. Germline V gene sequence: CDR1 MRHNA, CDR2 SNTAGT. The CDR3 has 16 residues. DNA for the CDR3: TGTGCCAGCAGTGACTCAACGACAGGCCGCTACACTGAAGCTTTCTTT. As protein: CASSDSTTGRYTEAFF.

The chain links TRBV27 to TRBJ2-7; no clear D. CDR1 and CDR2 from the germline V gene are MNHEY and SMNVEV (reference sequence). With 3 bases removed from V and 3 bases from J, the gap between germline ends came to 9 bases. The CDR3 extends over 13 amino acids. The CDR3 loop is CASSFLPLYEQYF. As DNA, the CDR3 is TGTGCCAGCAGTTTTCTACCTCTCTACGAGCAGTACTTC.

This chain's CDR3 is CASSQGPAGVGEQYF. CDR3 nucleotides: TGTGCCAGCAGCCAAGGGCCAGCGGGAGTGGGAGAGCAGTACTTC. This sequence joins TRBV9 and TRBJ2-7, with 8 bases aligning to TRBD2. The CDR3 loop spans 15 amino acids. The V and J ends lost 4 bases and 7 bases, in that order; junction bases with no gene match: 13. Germline V lookup: CDR1 SGDLS, CDR2 YYNGEE.

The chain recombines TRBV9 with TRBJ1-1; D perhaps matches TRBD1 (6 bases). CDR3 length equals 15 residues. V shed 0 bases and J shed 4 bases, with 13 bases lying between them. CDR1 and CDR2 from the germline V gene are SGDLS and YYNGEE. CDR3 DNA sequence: TGTGCCAGCAGCGTAGCAGGGGTCGTTGGCACTGAAGCTTTCTTT. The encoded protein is CASSVAGVVGTEAFF.

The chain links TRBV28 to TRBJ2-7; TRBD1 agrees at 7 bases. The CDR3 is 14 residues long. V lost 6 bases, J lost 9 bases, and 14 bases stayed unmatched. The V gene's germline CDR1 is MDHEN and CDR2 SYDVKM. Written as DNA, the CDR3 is TGTGCCAGCAGCCCGACAGGGTCCCAAGCGGCGCAGTACTTC. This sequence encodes CASSPTGSQAAQYF.

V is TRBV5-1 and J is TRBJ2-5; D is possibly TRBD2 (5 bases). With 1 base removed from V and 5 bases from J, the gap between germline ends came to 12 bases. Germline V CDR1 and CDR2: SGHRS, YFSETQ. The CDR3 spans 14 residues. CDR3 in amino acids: CASSLRPGWETQYF. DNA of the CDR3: TGCGCCAGCAGCTTGCGGCCGGGGTGGGAGACCCAGTACTTC.

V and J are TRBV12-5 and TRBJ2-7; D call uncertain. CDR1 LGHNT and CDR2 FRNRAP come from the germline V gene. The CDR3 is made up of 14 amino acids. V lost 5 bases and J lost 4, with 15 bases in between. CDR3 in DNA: TGTGCTAGTGGTCTGGACGGTCCCCCTTACGAGCAGTACTTC. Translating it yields CASGLDGPPYEQYF.

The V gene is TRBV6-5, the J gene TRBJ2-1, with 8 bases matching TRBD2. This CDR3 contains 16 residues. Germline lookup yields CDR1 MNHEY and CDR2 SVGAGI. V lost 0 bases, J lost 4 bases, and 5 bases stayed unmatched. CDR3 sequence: CASSYSLAGSYNEQFF. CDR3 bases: TGTGCCAGCAGTTACTCATTAGCGGGATCATACAATGAGCAGTTCTTC.